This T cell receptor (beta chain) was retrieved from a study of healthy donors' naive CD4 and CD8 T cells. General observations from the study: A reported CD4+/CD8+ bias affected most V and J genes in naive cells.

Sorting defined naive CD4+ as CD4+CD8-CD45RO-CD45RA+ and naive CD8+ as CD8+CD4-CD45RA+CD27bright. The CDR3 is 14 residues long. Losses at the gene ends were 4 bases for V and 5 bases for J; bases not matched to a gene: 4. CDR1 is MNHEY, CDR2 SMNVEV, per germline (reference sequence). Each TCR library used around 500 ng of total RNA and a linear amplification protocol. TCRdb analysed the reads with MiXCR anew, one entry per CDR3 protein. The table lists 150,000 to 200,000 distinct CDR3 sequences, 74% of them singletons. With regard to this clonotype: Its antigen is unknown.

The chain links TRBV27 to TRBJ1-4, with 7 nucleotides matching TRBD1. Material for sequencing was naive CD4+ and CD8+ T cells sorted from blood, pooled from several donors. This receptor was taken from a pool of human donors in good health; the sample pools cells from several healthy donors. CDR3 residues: CASSSQGGNEKLFF. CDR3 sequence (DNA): TGTGCCAGCAGTTCCCAGGGGGGCAATGAAAAACTGTTTTTT.